These 17 T cell receptor beta chains came from one sample sequenced in a study of shared clonotypes between healthy human individuals. The method was immunoSEQ multiplex PCR; TCRdb's version includes in-frame clones alone and lacks a portion of them. The sample lists about 600,000 clones; about 80% were seen once. The sample was PBMCs. All receptors come from a woman aged 40-49 years in good health. Some clones in this sample may be carry-over from other donors' samples.

The V call is TRBV9, the J call TRBJ2-7; the match to TRBD2 covers 8 bases. This CDR3 is built from 14 residues. CDR1 is SGDLS and CDR2 is YYNGEE in the germline V gene. V lost 3 bases and J lost 1; bases outside the gene matches: 3. The CDR3 DNA reads as TGTGCCAGCAGCGAGACTAGCGTATCCTACGAGCAGTACTTC. This translates into CASSETSVSYEQYF.

This chain joins TRBV4-1 and TRBJ1-5; D uncertain. V was shortened by 1 base and J by 6 bases, with 10 bases between the two germline ends. The CDR3 covers 14 residues. Looked up from germline, CDR1 is MGHRA and CDR2 is YSYEKL. In DNA, the CDR3 is TGCGCCAGCAGCCAAGTAGGTTTCGGTCAGCCCCAGCATTTT. It yields the protein CASSQVGFGQPQHF.

The chain couples TRBV25-1 to TRBJ1-4; D is uncertain. CDR3 length: 14 residues. V gave up 3 bases and J gave up 0 bases, with 5 bases separating them. CDR1 is MGHDK, CDR2 SYGVNS, per germline. CDR3 amino acids: CASSDGATNEKLFF. The CDR3 bases are TGTGCCAGCAGTGACGGTGCAACTAATGAAAAACTGTTTTTT.

This sequence joins TRBV7-8 and TRBJ1-2, with unresolved D. V dropped 3 bases and J dropped 8 bases, with 13 bases sitting between them. The CDR3 has 13 amino acids. The germline gives CDR1 SGHVS, CDR2 FQNEAQ. The CDR3 region has the DNA TGTGCCAGCAGCTTTGGTCGGTTGGAAGGCTACACCTTC. As protein: CASSFGRLEGYTF.

The chain combines TRBV5-4 with TRBJ1-1; TRBD1 might be the D (5 bases). The CDR3 sequence is 14 residues long. Trimming stripped 2 bases from V and 4 bases from J, with 12 bases between. Per germline, CDR1 SGHNT and CDR2 YYREEE (reference sequence). Written as DNA, the CDR3 is TGTGCCAGCAGCTTATCCAGGGTCCCCACTGAAGCTTTCTTT. As protein: CASSLSRVPTEAFF.

This chain links TRBV11-2 with TRBJ2-3; a weak D match, TRBD2 (6 bases). This CDR3 has 15 residues. Germline lookup yields CDR1 SGHAT and CDR2 FQNNGV. V shed 1 base and J shed 0 bases, with 8 bases lying between them. The CDR3 nucleotides are TGTGCCAGCAGCTTAGTGGGGGGTAGCACAGATACGCAGTATTTT. Translated, it gives CASSLVGGSTDTQYF. Looking up the rest from reference TRBV11-2 and TRBJ2-3 gives the full variable domain: EAGVAQSPRYKIIEKRQSVAFWCNPISGHATLYWYQQILGQGPKLLIQFQNNGVVDDSQLPKDRFSAERLKGVDSTLKIQPAKLEDSAVYLCASSLVGGSTDTQYFGPGTRLTVL.

J is TRBJ2-1 and V is TRBV7-3, with D possibly being TRBD2 (5 bases). Looked up from germline, CDR1 is SGHTA and CDR2 is FQGTGA. The germline V and J ends were trimmed by 4 bases and 10 bases, with 17 bases remaining between them. The length of the CDR3 is 14 residues. The CDR3 here is CASSWQGPTGEQFF. The CDR3 nucleotides read TGTGCCAGCAGCTGGCAAGGACCCACGGGGGAGCAGTTCTTC.

The J gene is TRBJ1-6, the V gene TRBV2; TRBD1 aligns across 8 bases. This CDR3 comprises 13 residues. Trimming removed 3 bases from V and 9 bases from J; junction bases left unmatched: 1. CDR1 SNHLY and CDR2 FYNNEI come from the germline V gene. The CDR3 nucleotides are TGTGCCAGCAGTGACAGGGGGCTTTCACCCCTCCACTTT. It specifies CASSDRGLSPLHF.

V gene TRBV29-1 combines with J gene TRBJ1-1; the D gene is possibly TRBD1 (6 bases). V was clipped by 8 bases and J by 1 base, with 14 bases between them. The CDR3 extends over 13 amino acids. From germline, CDR1 is SQVTM and CDR2 ANQGSEA. The CDR3 region has the DNA TGCAGCATAGAAAGGACAGCGAACACTGAAGCTTTCTTT. This codes for CSIERTANTEAFF.

This clone was seen once. The chain has TRBV7-8 and TRBJ2-1; the match to TRBD1 covers 7 bases. The J segment lost 12 bases and the V segment lost 1 base, leaving 15 bases of the junction unmatched. Germline assignment: CDR1 SGHVS and CDR2 FQNEAQ. The CDR3 is made up of 16 amino acids. The CDR3 DNA is TGTGCCAGCAGCTTAGTACCCCCCCGGGACAGTAGGTCGCAGTTCTTC. Its protein is CASSLVPPRDSRSQFF.

The rearrangement joins TRBV6-1 to TRBJ1-1, with a weak D call TRBD1 (6 bases). This CDR3 region has 13 residues. The V gene lost 6 bases and the J gene lost 1 base, with 9 bases spanning the gap. Germline CDR1 reads MNHNS; CDR2 reads SASEGT. CDR3 loop: CASSGTPNTEAFF. As DNA, the CDR3 is TGTGCCAGCAGCGGGACACCGAACACTGAAGCTTTCTTT.

This chain links TRBV5-5 with TRBJ1-5; weak D call: TRBD1 (5 bases). Deletions cut 2 bases from V and 5 bases from J, with 8 bases between. This CDR3 contains 13 residues. CDR1 is SGHKS, CDR2 YYEKEE, per germline (reference sequence). In nucleotides, the CDR3 is TGTGCCAGCAGCTTAGGGACCGATCAGCCCCAGCATTTT. Its translation is CASSLGTDQPQHF.

The V gene is TRBV4-1, the J gene TRBJ2-3; D is unresolved. V gave up 4 bases and J gave up 10 bases, with 21 bases separating them. The germline gives CDR1 MGHRA, CDR2 YSYEKL. The CDR3 loop spans 15 amino acids. Here the CDR3 DNA reads TGCGCCAGCAGCCTCTCGCTAGTGTGGGTCGGTGCGCAGTATTTT. It translates to CASSLSLVWVGAQYF.

The J gene is TRBJ1-4, the V gene TRBV4-2; D is undetermined. Trimming removed 1 base at V and 4 bases at J, with 1 base between. Germline values: CDR1 LGHNA, CDR2 YNFKEQ. The CDR3 is made up of 12 amino acids. Here the CDR3 DNA reads TGTGCCAGCAGCCAAGGTAATGAAAAACTGTTTTTT. Its translation: CASSQGNEKLFF.

The gene calls are TRBV5-1 and TRBJ2-7, with 10 bases lining up with TRBD2. Germline V CDR1 and CDR2: SGHRS, YFSETQ. The V segment lost 4 bases and the J segment 0 bases; nucleotides outside the gene matches: 7. The CDR3 extends over 16 amino acids. CDR3 DNA sequence: TGCGCCAGCAGCGGGGGACTAGCGAAGAGCTCCTACGAGCAGTACTTC. It is translated as CASSGGLAKSSYEQYF.

V is TRBV28 and J is TRBJ2-7, with TRBD1 identical over 10 bases. From germline, CDR1 is MDHEN and CDR2 SYDVKM. The CDR3 runs to 14 residues. The V segment lost 5 bases and the J segment 3 bases; nucleotides outside the gene matches: 4. The DNA for the CDR3 is TGTGCCAGCAGTGAAAGGACAGGGGGCTACGAGCAGTACTTC. Translated: CASSERTGGYEQYF.

This clone has a handful of counts. Other DNA sequences in this specimen translate into the identical CDR3. V and J are TRBV2 and TRBJ1-1, with a tentative D call TRBD1 (6 bases). The V gene lost 4 bases and the J gene lost 1 base, with 7 bases spanning the gap. This CDR3 is 13 amino acids long. Germline CDR1 is SNHLY and CDR2 is FYNNEI. The CDR3 region has the DNA TGTGCCAGCAGTGTACAGGGGAACACTGAAGCTTTCTTT. Its protein is CASSVQGNTEAFF.